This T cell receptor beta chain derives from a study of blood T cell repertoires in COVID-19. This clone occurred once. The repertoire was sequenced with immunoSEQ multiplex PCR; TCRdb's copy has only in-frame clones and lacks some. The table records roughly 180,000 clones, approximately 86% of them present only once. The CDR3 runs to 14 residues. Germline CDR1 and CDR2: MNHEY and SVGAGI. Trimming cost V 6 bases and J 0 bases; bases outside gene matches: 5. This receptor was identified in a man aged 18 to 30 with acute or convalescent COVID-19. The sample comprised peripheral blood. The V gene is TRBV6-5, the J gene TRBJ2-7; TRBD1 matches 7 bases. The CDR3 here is CASSTRGTSYEQYV. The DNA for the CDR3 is TGTGCCAGCAGCACCAGGGGGACCTCCTACGAGCAGTACGTC.